These 20 T cell receptor beta chains originate from one sample sequenced in a study of radiotherapy plus CTLA-4 blockade in lung cancer. Generated by immunoSEQ multiplex PCR, the TCRdb table keeps only in-frame clones and is missing some. The sample yields around 14,000 clones, about 70% seen once. Sequenced here: peripheral blood, sampled from a patient treated with radiotherapy plus ipilimumab. These TCRs come from a human donor with non-small cell lung cancer whose response to radiotherapy plus ipilimumab could not be evaluated.

The V and J genes are TRBV7-2 and TRBJ2-3; 9 bases match TRBD2. This CDR3 spans 17 amino acids. Germline values: CDR1 SGHTA, CDR2 FQGNSA. V lost 6 bases and J lost 1; bases outside the gene matches: 11. CDR3 nucleotides: TGTGCCAGCAGGAGCGGGGGGCAGTTACGACGCACAGATACGCAGTATTTT. Amino acid sequence: CASRSGGQLRRTDTQYF.

The chain is built from TRBV11-2 and TRBJ2-5; tentatively, D is TRBD1 (6 bases). The germline V gene has CDR1 SGHAT and CDR2 FQNNGV. V shed 7 bases and J shed 4 bases, with 19 bases lying between them. This CDR3 is 15 amino acids long. CDR3 nucleotide sequence: TGTGCCAGCACACTCACAACGGGACACCTAGAGACCCAGTACTTC. Protein sequence: CASTLTTGHLETQYF.

This clone appeared a few times. This chain connects TRBV28 to TRBJ1-4; TRBD1 might be the D (5 bases). Trimming cost V 6 bases and J 3 bases, with 8 bases left between them. The germline V gene encodes CDR1 MDHEN and CDR2 SYDVKM. This CDR3 comprises 13 residues. CDR3 nucleotides: TGTGCCAGCAGAAGGGGATCTAATGAAAAACTGTTTTTT. Residues: CASRRGSNEKLFF.

J is TRBJ1-4 and V is TRBV29-1; TRBD1 might be the D (5 bases). The V gene lost 6 bases and the J gene lost 0 bases, with 11 bases spanning the gap. In germline, CDR1 is SQVTM, CDR2 ANQGSEA. This CDR3 spans 14 amino acids. The CDR3 DNA is TGCAGCGTGAAAGACAGAACAACTAATGAAAAACTGTTTTTT. Protein sequence: CSVKDRTTNEKLFF.

The chain couples TRBV27 to TRBJ2-3; TRBD2 matches 14 bases. V shed 5 bases and J 2 bases; nucleotides not matched to a gene: 12. Looked up from germline, CDR1 is MNHEY and CDR2 is SMNVEV (reference sequence). The CDR3 totals 19 residues. In DNA form, the CDR3 reads TGTGCCAGCAGTCAAAGGGGACTAGCGGGGGCCGCCGACACAGATACGCAGTATTTT. Its translation: CASSQRGLAGAADTDTQYF.

This clone has at least ten counts. The chain combines TRBV7-6 with TRBJ1-1, with D uncertain. Germline V gene sequence: CDR1 SGHVS, CDR2 FNYEAQ. With 2 bases removed from V and 1 base from J, the gap between germline ends came to 5 bases. The CDR3 totals 13 residues. CDR3 region: CASSLTGNTEAFF. The DNA of the CDR3 is TGTGCCAGCAGCTTAACGGGGAACACTGAAGCTTTCTTT.

The CDR3 sequence is CASSMGQGWHTEAFF. CDR3 bases: TGTGCCAGTAGTATGGGACAGGGTTGGCACACTGAAGCTTTCTTT. The V and J genes are TRBV19 and TRBJ1-1; 9 positions agree with TRBD1. The ends lost 3 bases at V and 3 bases at J; junction bases unmatched: 5. Per the germline V gene, CDR1 is LNHDA and CDR2 is SQIVND (reference sequence). The length of the CDR3 is 15 residues.

V and J are TRBV5-1 and TRBJ2-7; D gene ambiguous. V dropped 1 base and J dropped 2 bases, with 10 bases sitting between them. The CDR3 consists of 14 residues. Germline assignment: CDR1 SGHRS and CDR2 YFSETQ. The CDR3 protein is CASSLLVGAYEQYF. The DNA for the CDR3 is TGCGCCAGCAGCTTGCTAGTCGGAGCCTACGAGCAGTACTTC.

The sample holds one count of this clone. This chain joins TRBV19 and TRBJ1-1, with 7 bases that match TRBD1. V trimming: 5 bases; J trimming: 7 bases; junction bases outside the gene matches: 4. The CDR3 has 12 residues. Per the germline V gene, CDR1 is LNHDA and CDR2 is SQIVND (reference sequence). The CDR3 DNA reads as TGTGCCAGTAGTCCAACAGGGGTTGAAGCTTTCTTT. Protein product: CASSPTGVEAFF. Complete variable domain (other parts from reference TRBV19 and TRBJ1-1): DGGITQSPKYLFRKEGQNVTLSCEQNLNHDAMYWYRQDPGQGLRLIYYSQIVNDFQKGDIAEGYSVSREKKESFPLTVTSAQKNPTAFYLCASSPTGVEAFFGQGTRLTVV.

The chain couples TRBV30 to TRBJ1-2; D may be TRBD1 (5 bases). CDR1 and CDR2 from the germline V gene are GTSNPN and SVGIG (reference sequence). The CDR3 is made up of 13 amino acids. Deletions cut 0 bases from V and 8 bases from J, with 13 bases between. The CDR3 reads CAWSVLGGDGYTF. The CDR3 coding sequence is TGTGCCTGGAGTGTACTAGGAGGGGACGGCTACACCTTC.

The V and J genes are TRBV19 and TRBJ2-3; maybe TRBD2 (5 bases). Per germline, CDR1 LNHDA and CDR2 SQIVND (reference sequence). CDR3 size: 12 residues. The ends were cut back, 4 bases at V and 4 bases at J, with 6 bases in the middle. CDR3 nucleotides: TGTGCCAGTAGTAAGAGGGCAGATACGCAGTATTTT. As protein: CASSKRADTQYF.

The chain has TRBV6-1 and TRBJ1-5; TRBD1 matches 7 bases. CDR3 length: 15 amino acids. V was pared by 7 bases and J by 0 bases, with 6 bases of the junction left unmatched. The germline CDR1 and CDR2 sequences are MNHNS and SASEGT. DNA for the CDR3: TGTGCCAGCAAGGACAGGTCGTATAGCAATCAGCCCCAGCATTTT. Its translation is CASKDRSYSNQPQHF.

The gene calls are TRBV6-1 and TRBJ2-3; TRBD1 matches 9 bases. This CDR3 is built from 18 residues. The V segment lost 4 bases and the J segment 4 bases; nucleotides outside the gene matches: 15. Germline CDR1 MNHNS, CDR2 SASEGT. This CDR3 reads CASSAPPGQGAPADTQYF. As DNA, the CDR3 is TGTGCCAGCAGTGCCCCCCCGGGACAGGGCGCCCCGGCAGATACGCAGTATTTT.

The genes are TRBV6-6 and TRBJ2-3; 8 bases align to TRBD2. Germline V CDR1 and CDR2: MNHNY, SVGAGI (reference sequence). After removal of 0 bases from V and 8 bases from J, the junction contained 10 bases not matched to a gene. This CDR3 region has 16 residues. The CDR3 nucleotides are TGTGCCAGCAGTTACTCGAGGAGTAGCGGGGCGGTTACGCAGTATTTT. Its translation is CASSYSRSSGAVTQYF.

The chain is built from TRBV18 and TRBJ1-1; 8 nucleotides agree with TRBD1. Trimming removed 0 bases from V and 10 bases from J; junction bases left unmatched: 4. CDR3 length: 13 amino acids. Looked up from germline, CDR1 is KGHSH and CDR2 is LQKENI. CDR3 DNA sequence: TGTGCCAGCTCACCACCGACAGGGGAGGGAGCTTTCTTT. Residues: CASSPPTGEGAFF. Full variable domain (outside the CDR3, taken from reference TRBV18 and TRBJ1-1): NAGVMQNPRHLVRRRGQEARLRCSPMKGHSHVYWYRQLPEEGLKFMVYLQKENIIDESGMPKERFSAEFPKEGPSILRIQQVVRGDSAAYFCASSPPTGEGAFFGQGTRLTVV.

The chain recombines TRBV25-1 with TRBJ1-1; no reliable D call. CDR3 length equals 13 residues. Germline CDR1 and CDR2: MGHDK and SYGVNS. The V end lost 4 bases, the J end lost 0 bases, and 6 bases lay between the germline ends. CDR3 coding DNA: TGTGCCAGCAGTGGTCATTTGAACACTGAAGCTTTCTTT. Translation: CASSGHLNTEAFF.

The rearrangement joins TRBV5-6 to TRBJ1-2, with D maybe TRBD1 (6 bases). The CDR3 is made up of 14 amino acids. In germline, CDR1 is SGHDT, CDR2 YYEEEE. Trimming shortened V by 0 bases and J by 4 bases, and 10 bases separated the two germline ends. The CDR3 is CASSLVGTLYGYTF. The CDR3 bases are TGTGCCAGCAGCTTGGTGGGGACACTCTATGGCTACACCTTC.

By share of the sample, this clone is medium-sized. The chain links TRBV2 to TRBJ1-3, with 7 bases that match TRBD1. The germline CDR1 and CDR2 sequences are SNHLY and FYNNEI. The junction had 4 bases not matched to a gene; V was cut back by 1 base and J by 4 bases. The CDR3 extends over 15 amino acids. CDR3 in amino acids: CASSEEETGGNTIYF. The CDR3 DNA follows: TGTGCCAGCAGTGAAGAGGAGACAGGGGGAAACACCATATATTTT.

This clone is labeled medium-sized. This CDR3 is CASLEVSEAFF. For the CDR3, the DNA is TGTGCCAGCCTGGAGGTATCTGAAGCTTTCTTT. This chain links TRBV6-1 with TRBJ1-1; D gene ambiguous. This CDR3 comprises 11 residues. V lost 8 bases, J lost 6 bases, and 10 bases lay in between. From germline, CDR1 is MNHNS and CDR2 SASEGT.

The count of this clone is one. The rearrangement uses TRBV4-1 and TRBJ1-6; 9 bases are shared with TRBD1. Germline V lookup: CDR1 MGHRA, CDR2 YSYEKL. The J segment lost 7 bases and the V segment lost 1 base, leaving 2 bases of the junction unmatched. CDR3 size: 15 residues. The CDR3, as DNA: TGCGCCAGCAGCCAAGTGGGGACAGGGAATTCACCCCTCCACTTT. Amino acid sequence: CASSQVGTGNSPLHF.